The 20 T cell receptor beta chains below were found in one sample sequenced in a study of OX40 agonist ivuxolimab in advanced cancers. Using immunoSEQ multiplex PCR, the repertoire was profiled, and TCRdb retains in-frame clones only, with some absent. The sample carries roughly 80,000 clones, 80% to 90% recorded once. The material was CD4+ or CD8+ T cells sorted from blood, obtained in a trial of the OX40 agonist ivuxolimab. Receptors originate from an adult with an advanced solid tumor such as melanoma, head and neck, liver or kidney cancer.

The V and J genes are TRBV7-8 and TRBJ1-6; 8 nucleotides align to TRBD1. Germline CDR1 reads SGHVS; CDR2 reads FQNEAQ. The V gene end was trimmed by 1 base and the J gene end by 0 bases; junction bases not matched to a gene: 5. The CDR3 covers 18 residues. CDR3 residues: CASSLGQGMRSYNSPLHF. As DNA, the CDR3 is TGTGCCAGCAGCTTAGGACAGGGGATGCGCTCCTATAATTCACCCCTCCACTTT.

V gene TRBV7-6 combines with J gene TRBJ2-2; D unresolved. Between the trimmed V and J ends, which lost 5 bases and 8 bases, there was a span of 6 bases. Germline V gives CDR1 SGHVS, CDR2 FNYEAQ. This CDR3 region has 11 residues. In nucleotides, the CDR3 is TGTGCCAGCAGCCGCCTAGGGGAGCTGTTTTTT. Its translation: CASSRLGELFF.

The rearrangement joins TRBV4-1 to TRBJ1-2, with a weak D call TRBD1 (6 bases). The CDR3 sequence is 15 residues long. CDR1 is MGHRA and CDR2 is YSYEKL in the germline V gene. Trimming took off 0 bases at V and 3 bases at J, with 11 bases between the two ends. The CDR3 coding sequence is TGCGCCAGCAGCCAAGAGAACAGGGCGGACTATGGCTACACCTTC. Translating it yields CASSQENRADYGYTF.

The V call is TRBV5-1, the J call TRBJ2-1; TRBD1 or TRBD2 may be the D gene (5 bases each). Germline CDR1 SGHRS, CDR2 YFSETQ. V lost 4 bases, J lost 6 bases, and 14 bases lay in between. The CDR3 consists of 14 residues. CDR3 loop: CASSLGGVINEQFF. CDR3 sequence (DNA): TGCGCCAGCAGCCTTGGGGGAGTTATCAATGAGCAGTTCTTC.

This clone was found a few times. The chain recombines TRBV7-9 with TRBJ2-1; 7 bases are shared with TRBD2. This CDR3 is built from 15 residues. With 0 bases clipped from V and 3 bases from J, the junction kept 2 bases outside the gene matches. Germline CDR1 and CDR2: SEHNR and FQNEAQ (reference sequence). CDR3 DNA sequence: TGTGCCAGCAGCTTAGCTAGCGGGTTCTACAATGAGCAGTTCTTC. Translating gives CASSLASGFYNEQFF.

The chain links TRBV15 to TRBJ2-1, with 7 bases aligning to TRBD2. CDR1 and CDR2 from the germline V gene are LNHNV and YYDKDF (reference sequence). Unmatched junction bases numbered 8, after V lost 8 bases and J lost 4 bases. The CDR3 covers 14 residues. The CDR3 spells CATLSAGDYNEQFF. The CDR3 DNA reads as TGTGCCACCCTATCTGCGGGGGATTACAATGAGCAGTTCTTC.

The chain recombines TRBV4-1 with TRBJ1-5; D perhaps matches TRBD1 (5 bases). Trimming stripped 3 bases from V and 6 bases from J, with 9 bases between. The CDR3 has 13 amino acids. From germline, CDR1 is MGHRA and CDR2 YSYEKL. The CDR3 DNA reads as TGCGCCAGCAGCCATGGGGGGTCTCAGCCCCAGCATTTT. Translation: CASSHGGSQPQHF.

The chain joins TRBV18 to TRBJ1-1; 9 bases are shared with TRBD1. Per germline, CDR1 KGHSH and CDR2 LQKENI. V lost 2 bases to trimming and J lost 5 bases; unmatched junction nucleotides: 3. CDR3 length equals 14 residues. The CDR3 sequence is CASSPGTGRTEAFF. DNA for the CDR3: TGTGCCAGCTCACCAGGGACAGGGAGGACTGAAGCTTTCTTT.

This clone was seen more than once but under ten times. The rearrangement joins TRBV6-1 to TRBJ2-7, with 7 bases aligning to TRBD1. From germline, CDR1 is MNHNS and CDR2 SASEGT. The V gene end was trimmed by 1 base and the J gene end by 3 bases; junction bases not matched to a gene: 6. The CDR3 consists of 15 residues. CDR3 sequence (DNA): TGTGCCAGCAGTGAAGGGCCCGGACAGGTCTACGAGCAGTACTTC. Translated, it gives CASSEGPGQVYEQYF.

V and J are TRBV30 and TRBJ2-3; 9 bases are shared with TRBD1. The CDR3 extends over 18 amino acids. From germline, CDR1 is GTSNPN and CDR2 SVGIG (reference sequence). V lost 3 bases, J lost 3 bases, and 16 bases stayed unmatched. CDR3 protein: CAWSHSSLRQGGTDTQYF. DNA for the CDR3: TGTGCCTGGAGCCATTCCTCGTTGAGACAGGGGGGAACAGATACGCAGTATTTT.

The rearrangement links TRBV28 to TRBJ2-5; 8 nucleotides line up with TRBD2. From germline, CDR1 is MDHEN and CDR2 SYDVKM. V dropped 7 bases and J dropped 4; count of bases not matched to a gene: 5. The length of the CDR3 is 13 residues. The CDR3 reads CASMTGGRETQYF. DNA of the CDR3: TGTGCCAGCATGACGGGGGGGCGAGAGACCCAGTACTTC. The full variable domain, with the rest looked up from reference TRBV28 and TRBJ2-5, is DVKVTQSSRYLVKRTGEKVFLECVQDMDHENMFWYRQDPGLGLRLIYFSYDVKMKEKGDIPEGYSVSREKKERFSLILESASTNQTSMYLCASMTGGRETQYFGPGTRLLVL.

The chain links TRBV28 to TRBJ1-2, with 8 bases fitting TRBD1. Germline V gives CDR1 MDHEN, CDR2 SYDVKM. CDR3 size: 16 residues. Unmatched junction bases numbered 12, after V lost 5 bases and J lost 4 bases. CDR3 nucleotide sequence: TGTGCCAGCAGTCATCCTTACGGACAGGGCGTCTATGGCTACACCTTC. The encoded protein is CASSHPYGQGVYGYTF.

This clone has more than one count but fewer than ten. The chain couples TRBV28 to TRBJ1-5; D is unclear. V dropped 4 bases and J dropped 3 bases, with 13 bases sitting between them. The CDR3 is 15 residues long. Germline CDR1 reads MDHEN; CDR2 reads SYDVKM. The CDR3 region has the DNA TGTGCCAGCAGTTCTGTCAACTCCGCCAATCAGCCCCAGCATTTT. It specifies CASSSVNSANQPQHF.

The rearrangement links TRBV4-1 to TRBJ1-4; a weak D match, TRBD1 (5 bases). Trimming took 1 base from V and 5 from J, leaving 11 bases between them. The CDR3 contains 15 residues. CDR1 is MGHRA, CDR2 YSYEKL, per germline. CDR3 sequence reads: CASSQAGGFNEKLFF. CDR3 sequence (DNA): TGCGCCAGCAGCCAAGCGGGGGGATTCAATGAAAAACTGTTTTTT.

This clone was observed a handful of times. This chain links TRBV6-4 with TRBJ1-4; D call uncertain. The CDR3 runs to 14 residues. Germline V CDR1 and CDR2: MRHNA, SNTAGT. V shed 0 bases and J shed 6 bases, with 8 bases lying between them. CDR3 in DNA: TGTGCCAGCAGTGACTCGAATGGGTATGAAAAACTGTTTTTT. This sequence encodes CASSDSNGYEKLFF.

The chain joins TRBV7-3 to TRBJ2-5; a possible D gene is TRBD2 (5 bases). The CDR3 spans 12 residues. The germline gives CDR1 SGHTA, CDR2 FQGTGA. V was clipped by 2 bases and J by 9 bases, with 10 bases between them. The CDR3 reads CASSLPGKAQYF. The CDR3 coding sequence is TGTGCCAGCAGCTTACCGGGGAAGGCCCAGTACTTC.

The chain joins TRBV7-2 to TRBJ2-7, with D perhaps matching TRBD1 or TRBD2 (5 bases each). CDR3 length equals 15 residues. V was clipped by 2 bases and J by 1 base, with 12 bases between them. The germline CDR1 and CDR2 sequences are SGHTA and FQGNSA. Here the CDR3 DNA reads TGTGCCAGCAGCTTAATAGGCTGGGGGTCCTACGAGCAGTACTTC. Amino acids: CASSLIGWGSYEQYF.

The genes are TRBV29-1 and TRBJ2-5, with TRBD2 as a possible D gene (5 bases). CDR3 length: 15 amino acids. CDR1 and CDR2 (germline): SQVTM, ANQGSEA. Between the trimmed V and J ends, which lost 4 bases and 5 bases, there was a span of 20 bases. CDR3: CSVGRVGAVGETQYF. CDR3 coding DNA: TGCAGCGTTGGTCGCGTGGGAGCGGTTGGGGAGACCCAGTACTTC.

The rearrangement links TRBV6-5 to TRBJ2-2; D ambiguous. In germline, CDR1 is MNHEY, CDR2 SVGAGI. The CDR3 covers 15 residues. V lost 2 bases, J lost 7 bases, and 14 bases lay in between. The CDR3 loop is CASSYPKGSGGELFF. The CDR3 DNA is TGTGCCAGCAGTTACCCAAAGGGTTCGGGCGGGGAGCTGTTTTTT.

This chain links TRBV11-3 with TRBJ2-1; 9 bases map to TRBD2. The CDR3 length is 15 residues. With V trimmed by 1 base and J by 7 bases, 5 bases remained unmatched. CDR1 SGHNT and CDR2 YENEEA come from the germline V gene. The CDR3 coding sequence is TGTGCCAGCAGCTTAGGGGCGGGAGGGTTGAATGAGCAGTTCTTC. It codes for CASSLGAGGLNEQFF. The full variable domain, completed using reference TRBV11-3 and TRBJ2-1, is EAGVVQSPRYKIIEKKQPVAFWCNPISGHNTLYWYLQNLGQGPELLIRYENEEAVDDSQLPKDRFSAERLKGVDSTLKIQPAELGDSAVYLCASSLGAGGLNEQFFGPGTRLTVL.